Presented here are 14 T cell receptor beta chains from one specimen sequenced in a study of graft-versus-host responses after intestinal transplantation. The table came from immunoSEQ multiplex PCR; TCRdb's copy has only in-frame clones and leaves some out. The sample lists 35,000 to 45,000 clones, around 94% occurring once. The sequences come from PBMCs, collected 16 days after intestinal transplant. These receptors were collected from a human patient who received an intestinal transplant, so some T cells may come from the graft donor.

J is TRBJ1-1 and V is TRBV7-6; D may be TRBD1 (5 bases). V shed 1 base and J shed 4 bases, with 13 bases lying between them. The CDR3 loop spans 15 amino acids. Looked up from germline, CDR1 is SGHVS and CDR2 is FNYEAQ. Here the CDR3 DNA reads TGTGCCAGCAGCTTAGGGGCAGGGAGGAGCACTGAAGCTTTCTTT. Encoded protein: CASSLGAGRSTEAFF.

The V and J genes are TRBV30 and TRBJ2-7; no clear D. With 2 bases removed from V and 3 bases from J, the gap between germline ends came to 5 bases. CDR1 is GTSNPN, CDR2 SVGIG, per germline (reference sequence). The CDR3 runs to 11 residues. Here the CDR3 reads CAWSLGYEQYF. In nucleotides, the CDR3 is TGTGCCTGGAGTCTCGGCTACGAGCAGTACTTC.

V gene TRBV7-8 combines with J gene TRBJ2-7; D not certain. Germline V CDR1 and CDR2: SGHVS, FQNEAQ. Between the trimmed V and J ends, which lost 5 bases and 3 bases, there was a span of 14 bases. The CDR3 is 14 residues long. The CDR3 nucleotides read TGTGCCAGCAGCCCCCCTCTCACTGGCTACGAGCAGTACTTC. Translated, it gives CASSPPLTGYEQYF.

The V and J genes are TRBV5-1 and TRBJ2-7, with 8 bases fitting TRBD1. Germline V gene data show CDR1 as SGHRS and CDR2 as YFSETQ. J lost 0 bases, V lost 4 bases, and 21 bases had no gene match. CDR3 length: 20 residues. CDR3 sequence reads: CASSLENLQGGLIYSYEQYF. The DNA for the CDR3 is TGCGCCAGCAGCCTTGAAAATCTACAGGGGGGCCTTATTTACTCCTACGAGCAGTACTTC.

The chain joins TRBV7-9 to TRBJ2-2; D unclear. This CDR3 has 15 amino acids. V lost 3 bases, J lost 1 base, and 9 bases lay in between. The germline CDR1 and CDR2 sequences are SEHNR and FQNEAQ (reference sequence). This CDR3 is CASSLAALNTGELFF. CDR3 nucleotides: TGTGCCAGCAGCTTGGCGGCTCTGAACACCGGGGAGCTGTTTTTT. Supplemented by reference TRBV7-9 and TRBJ2-2, the full variable domain reads DTGVSQNPRHKITKRGQNVTFRCDPISEHNRLYWYRQTLGQGPEFLTYFQNEAQLEKSRLLSDRFSAERPKGSFSTLEIQRTEQGDSAMYLCASSLAALNTGELFFGEGSRLTVL.

In DNA, the CDR3 is TGTGCCAGTAGTATAGTCGCGGGGGGGACAGGTTCCTACAATGAGCAGTTCTTC. Residues: CASSIVAGGTGSYNEQFF. V gene TRBV19 combines with J gene TRBJ2-1; a possible D gene is TRBD2 (9 bases). This CDR3 region has 18 residues. Germline loops: CDR1 LNHDA, CDR2 SQIVND (reference sequence). Trimming cost V 1 base and J 1 base, with 17 bases left between them.

The rearrangement links TRBV7-9 to TRBJ2-1, with 12 bases lining up with TRBD2. J was trimmed by 6 bases and V by 11 bases; bases with no gene match: 14. The length of the CDR3 is 16 residues. CDR1 and CDR2 from the germline V gene are SEHNR and FQNEAQ (reference sequence). CDR3 nucleotide sequence: TGTGCCGAAACCCCCCTAGCGGGAGGGTCTAGCAATGAGCAGTTCTTC. It translates to CAETPLAGGSSNEQFF.

The count of this clone is one. V usage is TRBV9 and J usage is TRBJ2-1; 8 positions agree with TRBD1. Germline-derived CDR1 and CDR2 are SGDLS and YYNGEE. The V and J ends lost 0 bases and 6 bases, in that order; junction bases with no gene match: 5. The CDR3 runs 15 residues. DNA for the CDR3: TGTGCCAGCAGCGTAGTGACAGGGGTAGTCAATGAGCAGTTCTTC. It codes for CASSVVTGVVNEQFF.

The CDR3 coding sequence is TGTGCCAGCTCACTATGGGGAGAAGGGCAGCCCCAGCATTTT. It yields the protein CASSLWGEGQPQHF. This chain joins TRBV18 and TRBJ1-5; unclear D gene. Germline V CDR1 and CDR2: KGHSH, LQKENI. The CDR3 has 14 amino acids. Trimming stripped 4 bases from V and 7 bases from J, with 14 bases between.

The chain is built from TRBV4-2 and TRBJ1-5; no clear D. V lost 0 bases, J lost 0 bases, and 6 bases lay in between. Germline values: CDR1 LGHNA, CDR2 YNFKEQ. The CDR3 totals 15 residues. The CDR3 protein is CASSQELTSNQPQHF. DNA for the CDR3: TGTGCCAGCAGCCAAGAGCTGACTAGCAATCAGCCCCAGCATTTT.

This chain links TRBV4-3 with TRBJ2-1; TRBD2 matches at 11 bases. The CDR3 loop spans 15 amino acids. With V trimmed by 5 bases and J by 2 bases, 2 bases remained unmatched. The germline V gene encodes CDR1 LGHNA and CDR2 YSLEER. CDR3 nucleotides: TGCGCCAGCAGCACTAGCGGGAGTACCTACAATGAGCAGTTCTTC. It codes for CASSTSGSTYNEQFF.

This chain uses TRBV5-1 with TRBJ2-1, with D perhaps being TRBD1 or TRBD2 (5 bases each). This CDR3 spans 14 amino acids. Germline V gene lookup returns CDR1 SGHRS and CDR2 YFSETQ. V lost 0 bases, J lost 6 bases, and 10 bases lay in between. CDR3 DNA sequence: TGCGCCAGCAGCTTGGGGGAGAGGGGCAATGAGCAGTTCTTC. Residues: CASSLGERGNEQFF.

This clone was seen once. V is TRBV28 and J is TRBJ2-3; D gene uncertain. Germline CDR1 is MDHEN and CDR2 is SYDVKM. V dropped 5 bases and J dropped 6 bases, with 15 bases sitting between them. The CDR3 totals 14 residues. The chain's CDR3 is CASSPPSSSDTQYF. CDR3 DNA sequence: TGTGCCAGCAGTCCCCCCTCATCCTCGGATACGCAGTATTTT.

The rearrangement joins TRBV29-1 to TRBJ2-1; the D call may be TRBD1 or TRBD2 (6 bases each). Trimming took off 3 bases at V and 1 base at J, with 10 bases between the two ends. CDR1 and CDR2 (germline): SQVTM, ANQGSEA. The CDR3 is 14 amino acids. The CDR3 spells CSVDRRGSYNEQFF. CDR3 DNA: TGCAGCGTTGATAGGAGGGGGTCCTACAATGAGCAGTTCTTC.